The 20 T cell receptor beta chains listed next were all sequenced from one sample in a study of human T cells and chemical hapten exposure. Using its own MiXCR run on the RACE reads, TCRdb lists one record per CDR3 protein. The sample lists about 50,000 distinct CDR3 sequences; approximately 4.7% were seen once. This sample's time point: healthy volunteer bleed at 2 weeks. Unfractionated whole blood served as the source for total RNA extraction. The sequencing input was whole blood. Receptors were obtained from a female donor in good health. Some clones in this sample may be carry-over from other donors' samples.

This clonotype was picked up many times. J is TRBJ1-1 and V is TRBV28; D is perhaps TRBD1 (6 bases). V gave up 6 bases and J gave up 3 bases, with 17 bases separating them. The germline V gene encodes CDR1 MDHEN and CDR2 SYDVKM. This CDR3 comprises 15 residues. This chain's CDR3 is CASSRADNRDTEAFF. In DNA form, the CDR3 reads TGTGCCAGCAGCCGAGCAGATAACAGGGACACTGAAGCTTTCTTT.

The CDR3 protein is CASSLGAWNTEAFF. Written as DNA, the CDR3 is TGTGCCAGCAGCTTGGGGGCTTGGAACACTGAAGCTTTCTTT. The genes are TRBV5-6 and TRBJ1-1, with D uncertain. CDR3 length equals 14 residues. V was clipped by 0 bases and J by 1 base, with 7 bases between them. CDR1 SGHDT and CDR2 YYEEEE come from the germline V gene.

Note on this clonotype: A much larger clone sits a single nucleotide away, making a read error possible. The CDR3 spells CASRTGTVAFF. CDR3 bases: TGTGCCAGCAGGACGGGGACCGTAGCTTTCTTT. V gene TRBV12-3 or TRBV12-4 combines with J gene TRBJ1-1, with a tentative D call TRBD1 (5 bases). Trimming took 6 bases from V and 10 from J, leaving 12 bases between them. The CDR3 length is 11 residues.

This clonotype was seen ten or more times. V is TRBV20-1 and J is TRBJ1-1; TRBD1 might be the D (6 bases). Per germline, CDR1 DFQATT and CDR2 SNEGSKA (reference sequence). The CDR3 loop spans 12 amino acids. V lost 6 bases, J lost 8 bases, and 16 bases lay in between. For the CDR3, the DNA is TGCAGTGCGGGAGTGGCAGGGGACGAAGCTTTCTTT. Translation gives CSAGVAGDEAFF.

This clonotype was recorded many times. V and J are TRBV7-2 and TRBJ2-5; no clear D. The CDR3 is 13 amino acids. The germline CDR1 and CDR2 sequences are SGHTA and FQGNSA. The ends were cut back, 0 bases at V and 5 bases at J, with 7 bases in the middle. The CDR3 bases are TGTGCCAGCAGCTTAGCGTCCGGGGAGACCCAGTACTTC. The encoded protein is CASSLASGETQYF.

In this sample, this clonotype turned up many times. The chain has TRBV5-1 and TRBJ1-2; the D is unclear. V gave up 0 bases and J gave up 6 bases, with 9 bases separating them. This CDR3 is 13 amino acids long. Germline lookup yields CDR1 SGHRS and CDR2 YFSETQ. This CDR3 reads CASSLEYLDGYTF. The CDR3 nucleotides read TGCGCCAGCAGCTTGGAATATCTTGATGGCTACACCTTC.

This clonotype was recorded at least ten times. The CDR3 region has the DNA TGCAGTGCTGATTCCACCGGGACAGGGGTAGGTGAAGCTTTCTTT. Translation gives CSADSTGTGVGEAFF. The J gene is TRBJ1-1, the V gene TRBV20-1; the match to TRBD1 covers 10 bases. CDR1 and CDR2 (germline): DFQATT, SNEGSKA (reference sequence). J gave up 7 bases and V 5 bases, and 13 bases lay outside the gene matches. This CDR3 has 15 amino acids.

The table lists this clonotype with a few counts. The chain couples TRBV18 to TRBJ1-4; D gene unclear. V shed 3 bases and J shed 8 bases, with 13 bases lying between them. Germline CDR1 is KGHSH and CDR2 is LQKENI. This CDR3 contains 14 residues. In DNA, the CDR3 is TGTGCCAGCTCACCCGGCAGGCAGTCCGAAAAACTGTTTTTT. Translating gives CASSPGRQSEKLFF.

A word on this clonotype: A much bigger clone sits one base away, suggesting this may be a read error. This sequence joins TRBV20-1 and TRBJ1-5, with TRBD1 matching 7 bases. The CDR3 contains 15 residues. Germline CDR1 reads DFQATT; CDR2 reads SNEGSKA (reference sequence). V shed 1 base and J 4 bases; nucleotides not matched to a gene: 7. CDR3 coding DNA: TGCAGTGCTAGAGCCACAGGGGCAGGAAATCAGCCCCAGCATTTT. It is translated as CSARATGAGNQPQHF.

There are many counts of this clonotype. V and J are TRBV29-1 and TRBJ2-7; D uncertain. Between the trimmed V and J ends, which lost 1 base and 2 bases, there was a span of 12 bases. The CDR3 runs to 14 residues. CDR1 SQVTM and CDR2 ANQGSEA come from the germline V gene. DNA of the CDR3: TGCAGCGTTGAAGTCGGCCAGACCGCCTACGAGCAGTACTTC. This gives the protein CSVEVGQTAYEQYF.

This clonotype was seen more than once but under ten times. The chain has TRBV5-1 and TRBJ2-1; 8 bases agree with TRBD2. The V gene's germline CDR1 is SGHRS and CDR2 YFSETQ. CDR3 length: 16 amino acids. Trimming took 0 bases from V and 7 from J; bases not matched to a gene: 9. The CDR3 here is CASSLVGGALVNEQFF. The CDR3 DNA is TGCGCCAGCAGCTTGGTCGGGGGGGCCTTGGTGAATGAGCAGTTCTTC.

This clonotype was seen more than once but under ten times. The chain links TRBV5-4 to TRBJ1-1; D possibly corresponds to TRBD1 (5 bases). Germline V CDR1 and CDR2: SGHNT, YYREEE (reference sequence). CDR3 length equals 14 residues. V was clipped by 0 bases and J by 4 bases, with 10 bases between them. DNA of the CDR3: TGTGCCAGCAGCTTGGGGGGGAGGGGCACTGAAGCTTTCTTT. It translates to CASSLGGRGTEAFF.

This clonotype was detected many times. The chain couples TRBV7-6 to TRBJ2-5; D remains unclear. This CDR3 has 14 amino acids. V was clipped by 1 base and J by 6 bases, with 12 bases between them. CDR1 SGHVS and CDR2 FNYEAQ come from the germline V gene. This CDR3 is CASSLGPRSQTQYF. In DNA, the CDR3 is TGTGCCAGCAGCTTAGGACCGAGAAGCCAGACCCAGTACTTC.

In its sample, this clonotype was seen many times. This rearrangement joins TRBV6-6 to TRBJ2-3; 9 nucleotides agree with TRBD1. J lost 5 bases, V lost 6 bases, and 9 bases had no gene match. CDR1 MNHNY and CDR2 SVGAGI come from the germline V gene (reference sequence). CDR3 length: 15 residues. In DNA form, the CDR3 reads TGTGCCAGCAGGGGGACAGGGAGACGTCAAGATACGCAGTATTTT. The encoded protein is CASRGTGRRQDTQYF.

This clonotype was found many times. In DNA form, the CDR3 reads TGCAGTGCACAAGCCAGGGCTAATGAAAAACTGTTTTTT. It codes for CSAQARANEKLFF. This sequence joins TRBV20-1 and TRBJ1-4, with D tentatively TRBD1 (5 bases). CDR1 DFQATT and CDR2 SNEGSKA come from the germline V gene (reference sequence). The CDR3 has 13 amino acids. V was shortened by 6 bases and J by 3 bases, with 11 bases between the two germline ends.

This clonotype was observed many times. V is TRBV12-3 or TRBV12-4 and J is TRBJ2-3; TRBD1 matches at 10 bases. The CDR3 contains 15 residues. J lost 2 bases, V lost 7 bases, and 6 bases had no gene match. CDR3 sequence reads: CASTGDRGPTDTQYF. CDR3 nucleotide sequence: TGTGCCAGCACCGGGGACAGGGGACCCACAGATACGCAGTATTTT.

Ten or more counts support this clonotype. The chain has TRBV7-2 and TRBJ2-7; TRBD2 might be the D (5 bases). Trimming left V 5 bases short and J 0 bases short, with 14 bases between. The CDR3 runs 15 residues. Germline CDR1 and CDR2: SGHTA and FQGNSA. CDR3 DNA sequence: TGTGCCAGCAGCCCGCCGGGATCAAACTCCTACGAGCAGTACTTC. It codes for CASSPPGSNSYEQYF. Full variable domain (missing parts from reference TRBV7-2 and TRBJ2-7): GAGVSQSPSNKVTEKGKDVELRCDPISGHTALYWYRQSLGQGLEFLIYFQGNSAPDKSGLPSDRFSAERTGGSVSTLTIQRTQQEDSAVYLCASSPPGSNSYEQYFGPGTRLTVT.

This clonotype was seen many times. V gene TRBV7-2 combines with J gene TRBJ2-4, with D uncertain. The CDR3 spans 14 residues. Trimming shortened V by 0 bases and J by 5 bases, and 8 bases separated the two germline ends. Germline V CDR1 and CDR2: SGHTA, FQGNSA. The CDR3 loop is CASSLAQVENIQYF. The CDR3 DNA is TGTGCCAGCAGCTTAGCGCAGGTAGAAAACATTCAGTACTTC.

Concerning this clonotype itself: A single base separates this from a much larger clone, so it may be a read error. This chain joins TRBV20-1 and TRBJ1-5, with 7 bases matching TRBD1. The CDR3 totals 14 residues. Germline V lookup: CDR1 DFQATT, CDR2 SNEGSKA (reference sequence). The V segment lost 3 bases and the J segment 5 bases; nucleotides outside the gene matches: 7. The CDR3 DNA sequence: TGCAGTGCTAGGGGACAGAAGCGGGATCAGCCCCAGCATTTT. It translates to CSARGQKRDQPQHF.

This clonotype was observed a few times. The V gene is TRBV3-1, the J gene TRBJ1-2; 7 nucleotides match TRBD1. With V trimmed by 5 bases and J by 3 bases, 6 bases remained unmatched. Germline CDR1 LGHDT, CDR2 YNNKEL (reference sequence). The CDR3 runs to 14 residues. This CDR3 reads CASSGPGQHYGYTF. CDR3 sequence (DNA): TGTGCCAGCAGCGGGCCGGGACAGCACTATGGCTACACCTTC.